The TCR beta chain described here comes from a study of T cells in Graves' hyperthyroidism and ophthalmopathy. About the research overall: Upon initial diagnosis and before any treatment, peripheral blood was collected.

V gave up 7 bases and J gave up 0 bases, with 13 bases separating them. Germline CDR1 reads SGDLS; CDR2 reads YYNGEE. This CDR3 is 14 amino acids long. RNA transcripts provided the source from which TCR beta CDR3 regions were amplified. With the HTBI primer set, the TCR CDR3 went through a first round of RT-PCR. TCRdb reprocessed the multiplex PCR reads with MiXCR, giving one entry per CDR3 protein. The table lists fewer than 650,000 distinct CDR3 sequences, about 15% of them singletons. Ten or more counts support this clonotype. Its antigen is unknown. Study-wide points: Stable hyperthyroidism was separated from ophthalmopathy by a model based on 13 V-J features. Blood also held most thyroid clonotypes expanded beyond 0.001.

Uncontrolled infection, other autoimmune disease, pregnancy or lactation barred patients from enrollment. V usage is TRBV9 and J usage is TRBJ1-2; a weak D match, TRBD1 (5 bases). The clonotype was recovered from a woman aged 40 to 50 with Graves' ophthalmopathy. The sample consisted of blood. CDR3 sequence: CASRRGAPNYGYTF. DNA of the CDR3: TGTGCCAGCCGCCGTGGGGCCCCTAACTATGGCTACACCTTC.